This entry features one T cell receptor beta chain sequence. The sample holds many counts of this clonotype. Its target antigen remains unknown. It has no much larger one-base neighbor in the sample; base qualities were not kept. The CDR3 spans 14 residues, from the cysteine through the phenylalanine. The kept DNA is CDR3 alone, 42 bases in frame from the first base. The germline V gene yields SGDLS for CDR1 and YYNGEE for CDR2. Trimming at the junction amounts to 0 bases on V and 6 bases on J, and the germline ends lie 12 bases apart. Sequencing used an Illumina HiSeq 2500. TCR beta libraries were prepared by quantitative 5'-RACE with molecular barcodes. As for the original processing: Disease-linked TCR variants were identified with a new computational method built on a probabilistic model of VDJ rearrangement. The raw public data were reprocessed by TCRdb itself: fastp quality trimming at Q25, MiXCR clonotype calling, in-frame beta chains only. Rows matching on CDR3 protein sequence are summarized as one entry with the most common DNA and genes. The V and J calls here are based on TCRdb, not the publication. The sample includes 250,000 or so distinct CDR3 sequences, with under 30% observed a single time. The top ten hold roughly 0.6% of the sample.

The sample comes from a study of CD8 T cells in ankylosing spondylitis (dated by TCRdb to 2017 to 2019). For context, the study as a whole: To find TCR variants linked to disease, the study profiled T cell receptor beta repertoires in ankylosing spondylitis patients and healthy donors. The full study cohort was made up of 25 to 30 ankylosing spondylitis patients and 108 healthy donors. Samples of peripheral blood were taken, and for ankylosing spondylitis patients, synovial fluid was collected as well.

Beyond this particular receptor, the publication reports: According to the report, matched synovial fluid samples from ankylosing spondylitis patients were significantly enriched for the disease-linked clones. Some TCR beta motif variants had previously been reported in synovial fluid and blood of reactive arthritis patients, which suggested common disease-initiation mechanisms. A TCR beta motif made up of roughly eight highly homologous amino acid variants appeared to be characteristic of blood from ankylosing spondylitis patients. The disease-linked clones showed a CD8+ phenotype and occurred at relatively low frequencies in peripheral blood.

The receptor was isolated from a male donor with ankylosing spondylitis or in good health (not recorded which). The sequenced sample was blood, either unsorted or a sorted T cell fraction (not recorded which). Recombination joined TRBV9 with TRBJ1-1, with no confidently assigned D gene. For the CDR3, the sequence is CASSVGPQRPEAFF. The DNA sequence is given as TGTGCCAGCAGCGTAGGACCACAGAGACCTGAAGCTTTCTTT. Reference TRBV9 and TRBJ1-1 proteins supply the regions before and after the CDR3; the full variable domain is: DSGVTQTPKHLITATGQRVTLRCSPRSGDLSVYWYQQSLDQGLQFLIQYYNGEERAKGNILERFSAQQFPDLHSELNLSSLELGDSALYFCASSVGPQRPEAFFGQGTRLTVV.